These 8 T cell receptor beta chains were sequenced from one sample in a study of sequential checkpoint blockade in melanoma. Indicated treatment: randomized to nivolumab then ipilimumab (arm A) or the reverse (arm B). The protocol was immunoSEQ multiplex PCR, while the TCRdb copy is restricted to in-frame clones and leaves out a portion. The sample contains some 9,600 clones, about 80% of which appear only once. The sample consisted of CD8+ T cells sorted from blood (inferred from file names), taken from a patient given nivolumab and ipilimumab in sequence. These receptors all come from a human donor with melanoma.

This chain joins TRBV5-8 and TRBJ2-7, with D possibly TRBD1 on 6 matching bases. V gave up 4 bases and J gave up 4 bases, with 15 bases separating them. Germline CDR1 and CDR2: SGHTS and YDEGEE. This CDR3 has 14 amino acids. In DNA form, the CDR3 reads TGTGCCAGCAGCCTGCACGGGACACCTTACGAGCAGTACTTC. It is translated as CASSLHGTPYEQYF.

The chain joins TRBV28 to TRBJ1-1; the match to TRBD1 covers 7 bases. This CDR3 comprises 15 residues. Germline CDR1 and CDR2: MDHEN and SYDVKM. The J segment lost 1 base and the V segment lost 3 bases, leaving 5 bases of the junction unmatched. DNA for the CDR3: TGTGCCAGCAGTTTGCCACGACAGGGGAACACTGAAGCTTTCTTT. It codes for CASSLPRQGNTEAFF.

This clone was recorded once. V and J are TRBV4-3 and TRBJ1-1, with a weak D call TRBD1 (5 bases). Looked up from germline, CDR1 is LGHNA and CDR2 is YSLEER. The CDR3 is 12 residues long. Trimming took 2 bases from V and 5 from J, leaving 6 bases between them. Here the CDR3 DNA reads TGCGCCAGCAGCCAACGGGGGACTGAAGCTTTCTTT. Translating gives CASSQRGTEAFF.

The chain employs TRBV7-2 and TRBJ2-7; 8 nucleotides align to TRBD1. Trimming removed 6 bases from V and 3 bases from J; junction bases left unmatched: 7. The CDR3 runs 14 residues. Germline-derived CDR1 and CDR2 are SGHTA and FQGNSA. The CDR3 coding sequence is TGTGCCAGCAGGCAGGGGGACAGGTACTACGAGCAGTACTTC. It is translated as CASRQGDRYYEQYF.

V gene TRBV7-8 combines with J gene TRBJ1-1; 8 nucleotides align to TRBD1. Germline values: CDR1 SGHVS, CDR2 FQNEAQ. This CDR3 contains 16 residues. With V trimmed by 5 bases and J by 2 bases, 10 bases remained unmatched. CDR3 in amino acids: CASSVQGVSGNTEAFF. The CDR3 bases are TGTGCCAGCAGCGTACAGGGGGTATCTGGCAACACTGAAGCTTTCTTT.

The chain employs TRBV4-1 and TRBJ2-7; D is unresolved. Germline values: CDR1 MGHRA, CDR2 YSYEKL. The CDR3 totals 14 residues. Trimming left V 4 bases short and J 1 base short, with 11 bases between. The CDR3 bases are TGCGCCAGCAGCCTTGGCCCGAATTCCTACGAGCAGTACTTC. It codes for CASSLGPNSYEQYF.

This clone was observed a handful of times. CDR3 residues: CASSEGYEQYF. DNA of the CDR3: TGTGCCAGTAGTGAGGGCTACGAGCAGTACTTC. The rearrangement links TRBV19 to TRBJ2-7; tentative D call: TRBD2 (5 bases). The CDR3 has 11 amino acids. Per germline, CDR1 LNHDA and CDR2 SQIVND (reference sequence). Trimming removed 5 bases at V and 3 bases at J, with 5 bases between.

The genes are TRBV4-3 and TRBJ1-1; D not certain. The V end lost 3 bases, the J end lost 1 base, and 6 bases lay between the germline ends. Germline CDR1 reads LGHNA; CDR2 reads YSLEER. The CDR3 sequence is 13 residues long. The DNA for the CDR3 is TGCGCCAGCAGCCAGGCAGGGAACACTGAAGCTTTCTTT. Translating it yields CASSQAGNTEAFF.